The 11 T cell receptor beta chains presented below share a single source sample, sequenced in a study of spatial heterogeneity in lung cancer. Time point of the sample: sample taken at primary tumor resection. TCRdb fed the 5' RACE reads into MiXCR, producing one record per CDR3 protein. The sample includes approximately 44,000 distinct CDR3 sequences, approximately 15% of them seen just once. The sample here was PBMCs, taken at surgery. Receptors originate from a male donor with early-stage non-small cell lung cancer.

This clonotype was found many times. The rearrangement uses TRBV12-3 or TRBV12-4 and TRBJ2-7; D call uncertain. With 3 bases removed from V and 6 bases from J, the gap between germline ends came to 6 bases. CDR3 length: 11 residues. CDR3 loop: CASSFIGEQYF. CDR3 coding DNA: TGTGCCAGCAGTTTCATAGGCGAGCAGTACTTC.

This clonotype was seen a handful of times. V and J are TRBV4-1 and TRBJ2-7, with 12 bases fitting TRBD1. Germline V gene data show CDR1 as MGHRA and CDR2 as YSYEKL. After removal of 4 bases from V and 3 bases from J, the junction contained 7 bases not matched to a gene. The CDR3 contains 16 residues. The CDR3 loop reads CASSRPGTGGVYEQYF. The CDR3 coding sequence is TGCGCCAGCAGCCGGCCAGGGACAGGGGGCGTCTACGAGCAGTACTTC.

There are a few counts of this clonotype. The rearrangement uses TRBV6-1 and TRBJ1-6; D gene ambiguous. Deletions cut 2 bases from V and 8 bases from J, with 16 bases between. CDR3 size: 16 residues. Germline V CDR1 and CDR2: MNHNS, SASEGT. As DNA, the CDR3 is TGTGCCAGCAGTGAACTAGTTACCTCCTACTATTCACCCCTCCACTTT. Translation: CASSELVTSYYSPLHF.

This clonotype has at least ten counts. The chain carries TRBV2 and TRBJ2-7; TRBD1 matches at 7 bases. Trimming removed 4 bases from V and 0 bases from J; junction bases left unmatched: 12. CDR1 and CDR2 (germline): SNHLY, FYNNEI. The CDR3 consists of 17 residues. The CDR3 DNA is TGTGCCAGCAGTGGTTCTCCCATAGGGACAGCCTCCTACGAGCAGTACTTC. Translating it yields CASSGSPIGTASYEQYF.

This clonotype showed up just a few times. V is TRBV9 and J is TRBJ2-2, with a possible D match to TRBD1 (6 bases). The CDR3 length is 16 residues. CDR1 is SGDLS and CDR2 is YYNGEE in the germline V gene. V was pared by 1 base and J by 0 bases, with 10 bases between. The DNA of the CDR3 is TGTGCCAGCAGCGTAAAGGCAGGGGCGAACACCGGGGAGCTGTTTTTT. Translated, it gives CASSVKAGANTGELFF.

This clonotype was observed many times. The chain is built from TRBV27 and TRBJ1-6; TRBD1 agrees at 8 bases. Germline lookup yields CDR1 MNHEY and CDR2 SMNVEV (reference sequence). V shed 6 bases, J shed 7 bases, and the junction held 8 bases outside the gene matches. The CDR3 extends over 15 amino acids. For the CDR3, the DNA is TGTGCCAGCAGCGCAGGGTACAGGGGGAATTCACCCCTCCACTTT. Protein sequence: CASSAGYRGNSPLHF.

This sequence joins TRBV5-4 and TRBJ1-6; D may be TRBD1 (5 bases). The CDR3 is 16 amino acids. CDR1 is SGHNT, CDR2 YYREEE, per germline (reference sequence). V lost 5 bases, J lost 6 bases, and 18 bases lay in between. The CDR3 region is CASSSGPMVTNSPLHF. The DNA for the CDR3 is TGTGCCAGCAGTTCGGGGCCCATGGTTACTAATTCACCCCTCCACTTT.

The chain is built from TRBV11-2 and TRBJ2-7, with D possibly matching TRBD1 (6 bases). Germline-derived CDR1 and CDR2 are SGHAT and FQNNGV. The CDR3 loop spans 15 amino acids. V dropped 7 bases and J dropped 1 base, with 17 bases sitting between them. CDR3 sequence (DNA): TGTGCCAGCACCCCGGGCAGGGGCCAATCCTACGAGCAGTACTTC. Its protein product is CASTPGRGQSYEQYF.

This clonotype was counted many times. V and J are TRBV29-1 and TRBJ2-1, with D possibly TRBD2 on 5 matching bases. The CDR3 totals 15 residues. V was clipped by 3 bases and J by 5 bases, with 17 bases between them. Germline V gives CDR1 SQVTM, CDR2 ANQGSEA. CDR3 nucleotides: TGCAGCGTTGAGGTTATGGGAGCTCCCAACAATGAGCAGTTCTTC. Translated: CSVEVMGAPNNEQFF.

The table lists this clonotype with many counts. V and J are TRBV25-1 and TRBJ1-1; D gene ambiguous. Germline CDR1 is MGHDK and CDR2 is SYGVNS. The CDR3 length is 14 residues. Trimming removed 5 bases from V and 4 bases from J, with 14 bases in between. CDR3 sequence (DNA): TGTGCCAGCAGTCCCCAAGGGAGAGGCACTGAAGCTTTCTTT. This encodes CASSPQGRGTEAFF.

This clonotype was counted many times. This chain connects TRBV5-5 to TRBJ1-2; D possibly corresponds to TRBD1 (5 bases). The CDR3 spans 15 residues. Trimming removed 2 bases from V and 3 bases from J, with 14 bases in between. In germline, CDR1 is SGHKS, CDR2 YYEKEE (reference sequence). DNA for the CDR3: TGTGCCAGCAGCTTAGACAGACAGACCTACTATGGCTACACCTTC. Encoded protein: CASSLDRQTYYGYTF.